The 7 T cell receptor delta chains reported below all come from one sample, sequenced in a study of human gamma delta and Vdelta1 T cells. TCRdb fed the PCR reads to CATT. Here the sample spans approximately 4,100 delta-chain clones, more than 20% being singletons. The sample consisted of naive CD27+ Vdelta1 gamma-delta T cells from blood. The source of these receptors is a human donor in good health.

The genes are TRDV1 and TRDJ1; TRDD2 or TRDD3 may be the D gene (7 bases each). The V and J ends lost 2 bases and 0 bases respectively, with 34 bases between them. This CDR3 has 23 residues. From germline, CDR1 is TSWWSYY and CDR2 QGS. The CDR3 nucleotides read TGTGCTCTTGGGGAAGGGGGTTCCTACCTGAGCGGGATACCCACCATGTACACCGATAAACTCATCTTT. Its translation is CALGEGGSYLSGIPTMYTDKLIF.

As concerns this clone: TCRdb assigns this DNA the protein of a much larger clone, which departs from its translation at residue 5; this likely reflects a read error, and the protein shown comes from translating the DNA. This chain uses TRDV1 with TRDJ1; 11 positions match TRDD3. Germline-derived CDR1 and CDR2 are TSWWSYY and QGS. The V and J ends lost 5 bases and 0 bases, in that order; junction bases with no gene match: 20. The CDR3 extends over 21 amino acids. The CDR3 reads CALGHYRLPLLGDTDTDKLIF. The CDR3 nucleotides read TGTGCTCTTGGGCACTACCGGCTTCCTTTGCTGGGGGATACAGACACCGATAAACTCATCTTT.

This clone has just a few counts. The chain joins TRDV1 to TRDJ1, with D unclear. Trimming pared 0 bases from V and 10 bases from J, leaving 6 bases between. CDR3 length equals 11 residues. Germline CDR1 reads TSWWSYY; CDR2 reads QGS. The CDR3 nucleotides read TGTGCTCTTGGGGAACTTTCTCGACTCATCTTT. Its translation: CALGELSRLIF.

Within the sample, this clone is medium-sized. It differs at one base from a far larger clone, so likely a read error. The sample has other DNA sequences that encode this CDR3 too. This chain links TRDV1 with TRDJ1, with a weak D call TRDD2 (6 bases). CDR1 TSWWSYY and CDR2 QGS come from the germline V gene. The CDR3 sequence is 20 residues long. DNA for the CDR3: TGTGCTCTTGGGCCCTTTAAAGGTCCCTTCCCTGGTACGTACACCGATAAACTCATCTTC. Translating it yields CALGPFKGPFPGTYTDKLIF.

This clone was found a few times. The chain links TRDV1 to TRDJ1, with TRDD2 matching over 9 bases. The CDR3 totals 22 residues. Germline V gene data show CDR1 as TSWWSYY and CDR2 as QGS. The junction had 31 bases not matched to a gene; V was cut back by 0 bases and J by 11 bases. The CDR3 nucleotides read TGTGCTCTTGGGGAACTCCTCCGCCTTCCTACAATACTGGACCCAAGGAGGATGCGTCTCATCTTT. It is translated as CALGELLRLPTILDPRRMRLIF.

The chain links TRDV1 to TRDJ2, with D perhaps TRDD3 (5 bases). Germline V CDR1 and CDR2: TSWWSYY, QGS. V was trimmed by 1 base and J by 6 bases, leaving 21 bases between them. The CDR3 contains 18 residues. The CDR3 loop is CALGEHRGGLGPAAQLFF. The CDR3 nucleotides are TGTGCTCTTGGGGAACATCGGGGAGGTTTAGGTCCGGCAGCACAACTCTTCTTT.

This clone was recorded a few times. The chain combines TRDV1 with TRDJ1; weak D call: TRDD3 (6 bases). The CDR3 spans 24 residues. The germline gives CDR1 TSWWSYY, CDR2 QGS. V was shortened by 3 bases and J by 0 bases, with 38 bases between the two germline ends. CDR3 in amino acids: CALGEIPLMPDWEGILSYTDKLIF. The DNA of the CDR3 is TGTGCTCTTGGGGAGATACCCTTAATGCCGGACTGGGAAGGGATTCTGTCCTACACCGATAAACTCATCTTT.